A selection of T cell receptor beta chains follows, all from one sample in a study of blood T cell repertoires in COVID-19. Repertoires were generated with immunoSEQ multiplex PCR, while TCRdb's copy carries only in-frame clones and drops some. The table has 95,000 to 110,000 clones, 80% to 90% seen once; the top ten hold less than 4%. Sequencing was carried out using peripheral blood. These receptors all come from a human donor in a cohort sampled during active COVID-19. Each CDR3 is given with its conserved first and last residue. Fields, in order: J gene, D gene, clone size, V gene, CDR3 DNA, CDR3 protein. The D gene is left open where the match is weak. Rows may omit the clone size; those that give it use once, few, many or a size class.

j_gene: TRBJ2-2
d_gene: -
abundance: -
v_gene: TRBV27
CDR3nt: TGTGCCAGCAGGTCTCTTCAGGGAATCTTCCGGGAGCTGTTTTTT
CDR3aa: CASRSLQGIFRELFF

j_gene: TRBJ2-2
d_gene: TRBD1
abundance: -
v_gene: TRBV4-1
CDR3nt: TGCGCCAGCAGCCCCAGGACAGGGGGCGACACCGGGGAGCTGTTTTTT
CDR3aa: CASSPRTGGDTGELFF

j_gene: TRBJ2-5
d_gene: TRBD2
abundance: -
v_gene: TRBV9
CDR3nt: TGTGCCAGCAGCGTAAGGGGCGGGGGCCAAGAGACCCAGTACTTC
CDR3aa: CASSVRGGGQETQYF

j_gene: TRBJ2-7
d_gene: TRBD1
abundance: -
v_gene: TRBV7-2
CDR3nt: TGTGCCAGCAGCTTAGCGCAGGGGACAGGGTACCACGAGCAGTACTTC
CDR3aa: CASSLAQGTGYHEQYF

j_gene: TRBJ2-2
d_gene: -
abundance: -
v_gene: TRBV28
CDR3nt: TGTGCCAGCAGTCCTAGTCTCGGGGAGCTGTTTTTT
CDR3aa: CASSPSLGELFF

j_gene: TRBJ2-1
d_gene: -
abundance: -
v_gene: TRBV5-1
CDR3nt: TGCGCCAGCAGCTTCCCTAGCAATGAGCAGTTCTTC
CDR3aa: CASSFPSNEQFF

j_gene: TRBJ1-5
d_gene: -
abundance: -
v_gene: TRBV3-1/TRBV3-2
CDR3nt: TGTGCCAGCAGCCAATCCCGGGGGGCAAATCAGCCCCAGCATTTT
CDR3aa: CASSQSRGANQPQHF

j_gene: TRBJ2-2
d_gene: -
abundance: once
v_gene: TRBV5-1
CDR3nt: TGCGCCAGCAGCAAGGACAGCGCCCCCGGGGAGCTGTTTTTT
CDR3aa: CASSKDSAPGELFF

j_gene: TRBJ2-3
d_gene: TRBD2
abundance: few
v_gene: TRBV7-9
CDR3nt: TGTGCCAGCAGCTCTCCGGGACTAGCGGGACTGTCGCCCTATTTT
CDR3aa: CASSSPGLAGLSPYF

j_gene: TRBJ1-4
d_gene: -
abundance: -
v_gene: TRBV24-1
CDR3nt: TGTGCCACCAGTGCGGGATCGGGGTTTGAAAAACTGTTTTTT
CDR3aa: CATSAGSGFEKLFF

j_gene: TRBJ2-7
d_gene: TRBD1
abundance: -
v_gene: TRBV11-2
CDR3nt: TGTGCCAGCAGCTTAGCACGACAGGGACCTACCTCCTACGAGCAGTACTTC
CDR3aa: CASSLARQGPTSYEQYF

j_gene: TRBJ2-7
d_gene: -
abundance: -
v_gene: TRBV2
CDR3nt: TGTGCCAGCAGTGGGGGGATTGGAGGGTCCTACGAGCAGTACTTC
CDR3aa: CASSGGIGGSYEQYF

j_gene: TRBJ2-7
d_gene: TRBD1
abundance: -
v_gene: TRBV5-5
CDR3nt: TGTGCCAGCAGCTACCGGGACAGGGGAGTGATCGAGCAGTACTTC
CDR3aa: CASSYRDRGVIEQYF

j_gene: TRBJ2-3
d_gene: -
abundance: -
v_gene: TRBV9
CDR3nt: TGTGCCAGCAGCGTAGCCGGGAACACAGATACGCAGTATTTT
CDR3aa: CASSVAGNTDTQYF

j_gene: TRBJ2-5
d_gene: -
abundance: -
v_gene: TRBV27
CDR3nt: TGTGCCAGCAGTTTCTCGCGTTCAGAGACCCAGTACTTC
CDR3aa: CASSFSRSETQYF

j_gene: TRBJ1-6
d_gene: -
abundance: -
v_gene: TRBV28
CDR3nt: TGTGCCAGCTTTTCCAGGGGCAATTCACCCCTCCACTTT
CDR3aa: CASFSRGNSPLHF

j_gene: TRBJ2-3
d_gene: TRBD2
abundance: -
v_gene: TRBV7-6
CDR3nt: TGTGCCAGCAGCTTAGCTGTGCTAGCGGGAGAGGTAGATACGCAGTATTTT
CDR3aa: CASSLAVLAGEVDTQYF

j_gene: TRBJ2-7
d_gene: -
abundance: -
v_gene: TRBV5-1
CDR3nt: TGCGCCAGCAGCTCCTCCGGGACTCTCTATCCCGAGCAGTACTTC
CDR3aa: CASSSSGTLYPEQYF

j_gene: TRBJ2-3
d_gene: TRBD2
abundance: -
v_gene: TRBV19
CDR3nt: TGTGCAGCCAGGCGGGAGGGTTCGGCAGATACGCAGTATTTT
CDR3aa: CAARREGSADTQYF

j_gene: TRBJ2-7
d_gene: -
abundance: -
v_gene: TRBV29-1
CDR3nt: TGCAGTGGGGGGTGGCAGCGCTACGAGCAGTACTTC
CDR3aa: CSGGWQRYEQYF

j_gene: TRBJ1-2
d_gene: -
abundance: once
v_gene: TRBV19
CDR3nt: TGTGCCAGTAGTACCCAGGGGACACTCCCCTATGGCTACACCTTC
CDR3aa: CASSTQGTLPYGYTF

j_gene: TRBJ1-2
d_gene: TRBD1
abundance: -
v_gene: TRBV28
CDR3nt: TGTGCCAGCAGTCCACTCCCCGGGACAGGGCGCTATGGCTACACCTTC
CDR3aa: CASSPLPGTGRYGYTF

j_gene: TRBJ2-3
d_gene: TRBD2
abundance: -
v_gene: TRBV5-1
CDR3nt: TGCGCCAGCAGCTTGGGGCTAGCGGGGGGTCGGAGTACAGATACGCAGTATTTT
CDR3aa: CASSLGLAGGRSTDTQYF

j_gene: TRBJ2-2
d_gene: TRBD1
abundance: once
v_gene: TRBV10-1
CDR3nt: TGCGCCAGCAGTCGAACAGGGGGCGCGCGGACCGGGGAGCTGTTTTTT
CDR3aa: CASSRTGGARTGELFF

j_gene: TRBJ2-3
d_gene: -
abundance: once
v_gene: TRBV7-2
CDR3nt: TGTGCCAGCAGCTTAGTACTAGATACAGATACGCAGTATTTT
CDR3aa: CASSLVLDTDTQYF

j_gene: TRBJ2-2
d_gene: TRBD2
abundance: -
v_gene: TRBV5-4
CDR3nt: TGTGCCAGCAGCAACGGACTAGCGGCCCCACGGGGGGAGCTGTTTTTT
CDR3aa: CASSNGLAAPRGELFF

j_gene: TRBJ2-7
d_gene: -
abundance: once
v_gene: TRBV28
CDR3nt: TGTGCCAGCAGTTTATCAGGGGCTCGGTACGAGCAGTACTTC
CDR3aa: CASSLSGARYEQYF

j_gene: TRBJ1-2
d_gene: TRBD1
abundance: -
v_gene: TRBV30
CDR3nt: TGTGCCTGGAGTCCCAGGGGGCGAAACTATGGCTACACCTTC
CDR3aa: CAWSPRGRNYGYTF

j_gene: TRBJ2-7
d_gene: -
abundance: -
v_gene: TRBV6-2/TRBV6-3
CDR3nt: TGTGCCAGCAGTCAAAGGGGTGATCGGGAGCAGTACTTC
CDR3aa: CASSQRGDREQYF

j_gene: TRBJ2-3
d_gene: -
abundance: -
v_gene: TRBV5-4
CDR3nt: TGTGCCAGCAGCTTGGCCAGGGGCCGCGGCGCAGATACGCAGTATTTT
CDR3aa: CASSLARGRGADTQYF

j_gene: TRBJ2-1
d_gene: TRBD1
abundance: -
v_gene: TRBV5-4
CDR3nt: TGTGCCAGCAGCCCTTCTGGGGACAGGGGATTCAATGAGCAGTTCTTC
CDR3aa: CASSPSGDRGFNEQFF

j_gene: TRBJ2-3
d_gene: TRBD1
abundance: -
v_gene: TRBV7-7
CDR3nt: TGTGCCAGCAGCTTAGGAGTGGGGACAGTTAGCACAGATACGCAGTATTTT
CDR3aa: CASSLGVGTVSTDTQYF

j_gene: TRBJ2-2
d_gene: -
abundance: -
v_gene: TRBV7-9
CDR3nt: TGTGCCAGCAGCTTCAGGAACACCGGGGAGCTGTTTTTT
CDR3aa: CASSFRNTGELFF

j_gene: TRBJ1-1
d_gene: TRBD1
abundance: few
v_gene: TRBV10-3
CDR3nt: TGTGCCATCAGCCAACCGGGACAGGGGGCGAACACTGAAGCTTTCTTT
CDR3aa: CAISQPGQGANTEAFF

j_gene: TRBJ1-1
d_gene: -
abundance: -
v_gene: TRBV12-3/TRBV12-4
CDR3nt: TGTGCCAGCAGTCCCCGACGGGGGACTGAAGCTTTCTTT
CDR3aa: CASSPRRGTEAFF

j_gene: TRBJ2-1
d_gene: -
abundance: -
v_gene: TRBV11-3
CDR3nt: TGTGCCAGCAGCTTAGTAGAGGATGAGCAGTTCTTC
CDR3aa: CASSLVEDEQFF

j_gene: TRBJ2-2
d_gene: -
abundance: -
v_gene: TRBV9
CDR3nt: TGTGCCAGCAGCACCCGGGGGTTGGCCGGGGAGCTGTTTTTT
CDR3aa: CASSTRGLAGELFF

j_gene: TRBJ1-1
d_gene: -
abundance: -
v_gene: TRBV7-9
CDR3nt: TGTGCCAGCAGCTGGGCACAGGGAATGAGGACTGAAGCTTTCTTT
CDR3aa: CASSWAQGMRTEAFF

j_gene: TRBJ2-2
d_gene: -
abundance: -
v_gene: TRBV5-1
CDR3nt: TGCGCCAGCAGCTTGCCCCCTCAGGTTGGGGAGCTGTTTTTT
CDR3aa: CASSLPPQVGELFF

j_gene: TRBJ2-1
d_gene: TRBD2
abundance: -
v_gene: TRBV4-2
CDR3nt: TGTGCCAGCAGCCAAGTAAGTCCGGGGACTACCGTTCGTAATGAGCAGTTCTTC
CDR3aa: CASSQVSPGTTVRNEQFF

j_gene: TRBJ2-7
d_gene: -
abundance: -
v_gene: TRBV28
CDR3nt: TGTGCCAGCAGACTCCCCAGGGGGGCCCCCTACGAGCAGTACTTC
CDR3aa: CASRLPRGAPYEQYF

j_gene: TRBJ2-3
d_gene: TRBD2
abundance: -
v_gene: TRBV6-2/TRBV6-3
CDR3nt: TGTGCCAGCAGTTACTCCCGTGCGGGGGGGGCAGATACGCAGTATTTT
CDR3aa: CASSYSRAGGADTQYF

j_gene: TRBJ1-6
d_gene: TRBD1
abundance: -
v_gene: TRBV18
CDR3nt: TGTGCCAGCTCACCAAGAGGGGGACAGGGGAATTCACCCCTCCACTTT
CDR3aa: CASSPRGGQGNSPLHF

j_gene: TRBJ1-2
d_gene: -
abundance: -
v_gene: TRBV15
CDR3nt: TGTGCCACCAGCACCTTTGGGCTTCTTGGCTACACCTTC
CDR3aa: CATSTFGLLGYTF

j_gene: TRBJ2-7
d_gene: TRBD2
abundance: -
v_gene: TRBV27
CDR3nt: TGTGCCAGCAGTAGACGACTAGCCGCCACCTACGAGCAGTACTTC
CDR3aa: CASSRRLAATYEQYF

j_gene: TRBJ2-3
d_gene: TRBD2
abundance: -
v_gene: TRBV24-1
CDR3nt: TGTGCCACCAGTGACCAGCGGGGAGGCACAGATACGCAGTATTTT
CDR3aa: CATSDQRGGTDTQYF

j_gene: TRBJ1-3
d_gene: -
abundance: -
v_gene: TRBV4-1
CDR3nt: TGCGCCAGCAGCCAACCAGGGGCTGGAAACACCATATATTTT
CDR3aa: CASSQPGAGNTIYF

j_gene: TRBJ2-7
d_gene: TRBD2
abundance: -
v_gene: TRBV27
CDR3nt: TGTGCCAGCAGTTTATCCAGCGGGACTGTCTCCTACGAGCAGTACTTC
CDR3aa: CASSLSSGTVSYEQYF

j_gene: TRBJ2-7
d_gene: -
abundance: -
v_gene: TRBV7-2
CDR3nt: TGTGCCAGCAGCCGGACACACTACGAGCAGTACTTC
CDR3aa: CASSRTHYEQYF

j_gene: TRBJ2-1
d_gene: TRBD1
abundance: -
v_gene: TRBV30
CDR3nt: TGTGCCTGGCGGGACAGGGGGACGAATGAGCAGTTCTTC
CDR3aa: CAWRDRGTNEQFF

j_gene: TRBJ2-7
d_gene: -
abundance: once
v_gene: TRBV9
CDR3nt: TGTGCCAGCAGCGTAGACGGGTACGAGCAGTACTTC
CDR3aa: CASSVDGYEQYF

j_gene: TRBJ2-1
d_gene: TRBD1
abundance: -
v_gene: TRBV2
CDR3nt: TGTGCCAGCAGTCGACAGGGTGGGTCCTACAATGAGCAGTTCTTC
CDR3aa: CASSRQGGSYNEQFF

j_gene: TRBJ1-1
d_gene: -
abundance: few
v_gene: TRBV24-1
CDR3nt: TGTGCCACCCGAAGGGGAACTGAAGCTTTCTTT
CDR3aa: CATRRGTEAFF

j_gene: TRBJ2-2
d_gene: TRBD1
abundance: -
v_gene: TRBV29-1
CDR3nt: TGCAGCGTTCGACAGGGGTTTGACACCGGGGAGCTGTTTTTT
CDR3aa: CSVRQGFDTGELFF